This T cell receptor beta chain comes out of a study of blood T cell repertoires in COVID-19. Study in general: PBMCs, B-cell-depleted T cells, or T cells were the source of the cDNA or gDNA that made up the material.

Clones were sequenced by immunoSEQ multiplex PCR, and TCRdb holds only the in-frame ones, with some missing. The data contain a few hundred thousand clones, roughly 80% of them singletons. Germline V gene lookup returns CDR1 SGHNT and CDR2 YENEEA. This CDR3 has 14 residues. V shed 4 bases, J shed 4 bases, and the junction held 3 bases outside the gene matches. This TCR was sampled from a woman in her forties or fifties who had recovered from COVID-19. The V and J genes are TRBV11-3 and TRBJ1-4; 7 bases align to TRBD1. Sequencing input: PBMCs or T cells enriched from blood (not recorded which). CDR3 DNA: TGTGCCAGCAGCTCAAGACAGGGTAATGAAAAACTGTTTTTT. This codes for CASSSRQGNEKLFF.